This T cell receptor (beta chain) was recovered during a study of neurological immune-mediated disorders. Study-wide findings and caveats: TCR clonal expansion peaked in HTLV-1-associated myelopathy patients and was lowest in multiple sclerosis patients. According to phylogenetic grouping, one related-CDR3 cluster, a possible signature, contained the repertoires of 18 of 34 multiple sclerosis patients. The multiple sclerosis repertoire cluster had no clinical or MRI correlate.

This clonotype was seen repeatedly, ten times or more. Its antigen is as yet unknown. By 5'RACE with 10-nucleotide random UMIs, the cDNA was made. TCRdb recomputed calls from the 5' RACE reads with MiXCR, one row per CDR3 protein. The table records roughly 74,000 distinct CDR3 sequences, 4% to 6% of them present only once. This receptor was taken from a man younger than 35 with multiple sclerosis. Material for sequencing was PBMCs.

The CDR3 DNA reads TGCGCCAGCAGTCCTACCCTCGGGGGCTCCGGGGCCAACGTCCTGACTTTC. This sequence encodes CASSPTLGGSGANVLTF. The rearrangement links TRBV5-1 to TRBJ2-6; D could derive from TRBD1 or TRBD2 (6 bases each). Trimming stripped 5 bases from V and 4 bases from J, with 19 bases between. CDR1 SGHRS and CDR2 YFSETQ come from the germline V gene. This CDR3 is 17 amino acids long.